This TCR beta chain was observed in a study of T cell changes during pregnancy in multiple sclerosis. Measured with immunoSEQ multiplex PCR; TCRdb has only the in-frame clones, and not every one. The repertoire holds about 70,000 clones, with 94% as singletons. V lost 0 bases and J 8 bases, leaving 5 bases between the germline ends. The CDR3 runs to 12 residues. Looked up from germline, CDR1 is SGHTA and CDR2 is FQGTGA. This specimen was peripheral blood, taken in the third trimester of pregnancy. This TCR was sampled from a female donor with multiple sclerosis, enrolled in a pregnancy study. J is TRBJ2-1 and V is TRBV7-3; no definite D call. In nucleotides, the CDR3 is TGTGCCAGCAGCTTAACTGGAGATGAGCAGTTCTTC. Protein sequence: CASSLTGDEQFF.